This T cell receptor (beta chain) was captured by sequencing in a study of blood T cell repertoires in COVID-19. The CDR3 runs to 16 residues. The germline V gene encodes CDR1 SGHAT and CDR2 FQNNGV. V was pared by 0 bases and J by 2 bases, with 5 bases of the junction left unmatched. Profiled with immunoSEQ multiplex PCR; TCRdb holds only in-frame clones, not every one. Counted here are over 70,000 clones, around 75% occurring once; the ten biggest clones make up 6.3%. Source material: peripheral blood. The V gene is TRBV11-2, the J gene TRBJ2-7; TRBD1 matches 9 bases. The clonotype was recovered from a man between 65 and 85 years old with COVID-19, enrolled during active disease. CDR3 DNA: TGTGCCAGCAGCTTAGAGACCGGGACAGGGACCTACGAGCAGTACTTC. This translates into CASSLETGTGTYEQYF.